Each of the 15 T cell receptor beta chains below was sequenced from the same sample in a study of blood T cells in healthy people across ages. With a J-beta primer mix and a sample-barcoded 5' primer, a second PCR ran about 7 to 11 cycles. MiXCR, applied by TCRdb to the 5' RACE reads, yields one record per CDR3 protein. The repertoire holds approximately 1.5 million distinct CDR3 sequences, about 45% seen once, with about 4.1% in the top ten. Sequencing was carried out using blood. The origin of the receptors is a woman aged 18-29 years in good health.

This clonotype has a handful of counts. The chain uses TRBV20-1 and TRBJ2-1, with 8 bases matching TRBD2. The CDR3 runs 14 residues. CDR1 and CDR2 from the germline V gene are DFQATT and SNEGSKA (reference sequence). Unmatched junction bases numbered 6, after V lost 4 bases and J lost 4 bases. CDR3 in amino acids: CSANGGASYNEQFF. The DNA for the CDR3 is TGCAGTGCTAACGGGGGGGCTTCTTACAATGAGCAGTTCTTC.

V usage is TRBV4-3 and J usage is TRBJ1-2; no firm D call. This CDR3 is built from 14 residues. Looked up from germline, CDR1 is LGHNA and CDR2 is YSLEER. The V end was cut by 0 bases, the J end by 4 bases, with 9 bases between. As DNA, the CDR3 is TGCGCCAGCAGCCAAGAGAGGGCCCCCTATGGCTACACCTTC. Translating it yields CASSQERAPYGYTF.

This clonotype has only one observation. The chain is built from TRBV20-1 and TRBJ1-2; TRBD1 matches at 8 bases. V dropped 0 bases and J dropped 8; count of bases not matched to a gene: 14. Germline CDR1 DFQATT, CDR2 SNEGSKA (reference sequence). The CDR3 sequence is 16 residues long. DNA of the CDR3: TGCAGTGCTAGAGATAGGACAGGGCCACAACAGGGAGGCTACACCTTC. As protein: CSARDRTGPQQGGYTF.

This clonotype was recorded a few times. The chain is built from TRBV10-3 and TRBJ1-4, with 7 positions matching TRBD1. The CDR3 runs 15 residues. V shed 4 bases, J shed 6 bases, and the junction held 8 bases outside the gene matches. Germline V lookup: CDR1 ENHRY, CDR2 SYGVKD. This CDR3 reads CAISGTTGKDEKLFF. The CDR3 DNA is TGTGCCATCAGTGGCACGACAGGGAAGGATGAAAAACTGTTTTTT.

This clonotype appeared many times. V is TRBV12-3 or TRBV12-4 and J is TRBJ1-5; maybe TRBD1 (5 bases). Trimming cost V 6 bases and J 2 bases, with 8 bases left between them. There are 13 residues in the CDR3. Here the CDR3 DNA reads TGTGCCAGCAGGCAGGGTGGCAATCAGCCCCAGCATTTT. It is translated as CASRQGGNQPQHF.

This clonotype was seen more than once but under ten times. V gene TRBV20-1 combines with J gene TRBJ2-1; tentative D call: TRBD2 (6 bases). This CDR3 has 13 residues. The germline V gene encodes CDR1 DFQATT and CDR2 SNEGSKA (reference sequence). Trimming shortened V by 6 bases and J by 5 bases, and 14 bases separated the two germline ends. DNA of the CDR3: TGCAGTGCAGACCCGCGGGGTCACAATGAGCAGTTCTTC. Translated, it gives CSADPRGHNEQFF.

This clonotype has more than one count but fewer than ten. V gene TRBV7-2 combines with J gene TRBJ1-2; 8 positions match TRBD1. After removal of 1 base from V and 7 bases from J, the junction contained 11 bases not matched to a gene. The CDR3 sequence is 16 residues long. Germline CDR1 and CDR2: SGHTA and FQGNSA. Written as DNA, the CDR3 is TGTGCCAGCAGCTTAGGCGGGACAGGCCATTTCTCTGGCTACACCTTC. This codes for CASSLGGTGHFSGYTF.

The V call is TRBV6-2 or TRBV6-3, the J call TRBJ1-2, with 7 bases lining up with TRBD1. Germline CDR1 MNHEY, CDR2 SVGEGT. The CDR3 has 16 residues. After removal of 6 bases from V and 1 base from J, the junction contained 11 bases not matched to a gene. The CDR3 bases are TGTGCCAGCAGGCCCTACACCGGGACAGATAACTATGGCTACACCTTC. This gives the protein CASRPYTGTDNYGYTF.

The CDR3 spells CATSDYSSRGINEQFF. DNA of the CDR3: TGTGCCACCAGTGATTATAGTAGCCGAGGGATCAATGAGCAGTTCTTC. V and J are TRBV24-1 and TRBJ2-1; D might be TRBD2 (5 bases). The CDR3 contains 16 residues. Trimming left V 2 bases short and J 6 bases short, with 16 bases between. The germline gives CDR1 KGHDR, CDR2 SFDVKD.

This clonotype was seen only a few times. The CDR3 region is CASSPKGRNEQFF. For the CDR3, the DNA is TGTGCCAGCAGCCCTAAGGGCAGGAATGAGCAGTTCTTC. The chain is built from TRBV7-9 and TRBJ2-1; no definite D call. Trimming pared 5 bases from V and 7 bases from J, leaving 12 bases between. This CDR3 is built from 13 residues. CDR1 is SEHNR, CDR2 FQNEAQ, per germline (reference sequence). Supplemented by reference TRBV7-9 and TRBJ2-1, the full variable domain reads DTGVSQNPRHKITKRGQNVTFRCDPISEHNRLYWYRQTLGQGPEFLTYFQNEAQLEKSRLLSDRFSAERPKGSFSTLEIQRTEQGDSAMYLCASSPKGRNEQFFGPGTRLTVL.

The chain recombines TRBV14 with TRBJ2-5; D not resolved. The CDR3 is 16 amino acids. The V end lost 1 base, the J end lost 0 bases, and 12 bases lay between the germline ends. Per germline, CDR1 SGHDN and CDR2 FVKESK. The CDR3 sequence is CASSQGTRSYQETQYF. For the CDR3, the DNA is TGTGCCAGCAGCCAAGGAACCCGAAGTTACCAAGAGACCCAGTACTTC.

This clonotype has only a few counts. This chain joins TRBV5-6 and TRBJ2-3; TRBD2 is a possible D gene (6 bases). The V and J ends lost 2 bases and 11 bases respectively, with 21 bases between them. The CDR3 is made up of 15 amino acids. CDR1 SGHDT and CDR2 YYEEEE come from the germline V gene. As DNA, the CDR3 is TGTGCCAGCAGCTTTCCGGGACTCGACTTCAGGAAGCAGTATTTT. Residues: CASSFPGLDFRKQYF.

This clonotype occurred once. The chain couples TRBV14 to TRBJ2-3; D is unclear. V was clipped by 0 bases and J by 4 bases, with 11 bases between them. The length of the CDR3 is 15 residues. The germline CDR1 and CDR2 sequences are SGHDN and FVKESK. This chain's CDR3 is CASSQDESPPDTQYF. DNA of the CDR3: TGTGCCAGCAGCCAAGATGAATCTCCCCCAGATACGCAGTATTTT. The full variable domain, with the rest looked up from reference TRBV14 and TRBJ2-3, is EAGVTQFPSHSVIEKGQTVTLRCDPISGHDNLYWYRRVMGKEIKFLLHFVKESKQDESGMPNNRFLAERTGGTYSTLKVQPAELEDSGVYFCASSQDESPPDTQYFGPGTRLTVL.

This clonotype was found once. A clone one base away is much larger, so this may be a read error. The chain is built from TRBV20-1 and TRBJ1-2, with D hard to call. The CDR3 totals 9 residues. Germline assignment: CDR1 DFQATT and CDR2 SNEGSKA (reference sequence). V was shortened by 5 bases and J by 9 bases, with 7 bases between the two germline ends. In DNA form, the CDR3 reads TGCAGTGCTCCAGATAGCTACACCTTC. Translated: CSAPDSYTF.

V is TRBV3-1 and J is TRBJ1-2; TRBD1 matches 9 bases. Per germline, CDR1 LGHDT and CDR2 YNNKEL (reference sequence). The trim removed 3 bases at V and 7 bases at J, leaving 9 bases unmatched. The length of the CDR3 is 15 residues. CDR3 residues: CASSHGTGSNGGYTF. The CDR3 DNA reads as TGTGCCAGCAGCCACGGGACAGGGAGTAATGGTGGCTACACCTTC.